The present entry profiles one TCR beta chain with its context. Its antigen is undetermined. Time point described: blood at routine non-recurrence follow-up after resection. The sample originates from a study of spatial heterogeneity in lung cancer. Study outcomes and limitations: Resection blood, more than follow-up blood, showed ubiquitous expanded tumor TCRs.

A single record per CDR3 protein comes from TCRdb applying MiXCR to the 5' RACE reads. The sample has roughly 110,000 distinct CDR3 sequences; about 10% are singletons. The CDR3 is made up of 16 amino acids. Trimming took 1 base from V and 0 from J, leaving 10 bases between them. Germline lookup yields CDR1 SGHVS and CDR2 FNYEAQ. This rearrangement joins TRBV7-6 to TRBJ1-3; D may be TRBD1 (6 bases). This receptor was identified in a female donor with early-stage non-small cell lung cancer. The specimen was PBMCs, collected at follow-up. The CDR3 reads CASSLGTAISGNTIYF. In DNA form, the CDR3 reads TGTGCCAGCAGCTTAGGGACAGCCATCTCTGGAAACACCATATATTTT.